A selection of T cell receptor beta chains follows, all from one sample in a study of quantifying T cell responses using KT2 cells. One entry per CDR3 protein results from TCRdb running MiXCR on the UMI-ligation and nested PCR reads. The data show tens of thousands of distinct CDR3 sequences, with 7.3% seen just once and approximately 14% held by the top ten. The sample was PBMCs spiked with cells of the T cell clone KT2. The receptors derive from a human donor. Each CDR3 is given with its conserved first and last residue. A D gene is named only where the DNA matches it firmly.

J gene: TRBJ1-3; D gene: TRBD1; V gene: TRBV27; CDR3 protein: CASSRTGAGNTIYF
J gene: TRBJ2-1; D gene: -; V gene: TRBV20-1; CDR3 protein: CSAPTGRKPNEQFF
J gene: TRBJ1-3; D gene: -; V gene: TRBV6-2/TRBV6-3; CDR3 protein: CASRRRTDSGNTIYF
J gene: TRBJ2-7; D gene: -; V gene: TRBV12-3/TRBV12-4; CDR3 protein: CASRDSLSYEQYF
J gene: TRBJ1-2; D gene: TRBD1; V gene: TRBV29-1; CDR3 protein: CSVDLNRGVDYGYTF
J gene: TRBJ1-1; D gene: TRBD1; V gene: TRBV20-1; CDR3 protein: CSARTAKTGAWTTEAFF
J gene: TRBJ1-6; D gene: -; V gene: TRBV7-9; CDR3 protein: CASSLGGRDSPLHF
J gene: TRBJ1-1; D gene: -; V gene: TRBV6-2/TRBV6-3; CDR3 protein: CASSSTGANTEAFF
J gene: TRBJ1-5; D gene: -; V gene: TRBV4-3; CDR3 protein: CASSQGLFGQPQHF
J gene: TRBJ1-2; D gene: TRBD1; V gene: TRBV10-3; CDR3 protein: CAITGGGGGYGYTF
J gene: TRBJ2-7; D gene: TRBD1; V gene: TRBV4-2; CDR3 protein: CASSPQGQGYEQYF
J gene: TRBJ2-7; D gene: TRBD1; V gene: TRBV5-1; CDR3 protein: CASSLETTGGREQYF
J gene: TRBJ2-2; D gene: -; V gene: TRBV28; CDR3 protein: CASSLLFGRGTGELFF
J gene: TRBJ2-7; D gene: TRBD2; V gene: TRBV10-3; CDR3 protein: CAISGGQVLVYEQYF
J gene: TRBJ2-6; D gene: -; V gene: TRBV15; CDR3 protein: CATSSGAGVNSGANVLTF
J gene: TRBJ1-6; D gene: -; V gene: TRBV27; CDR3 protein: CASSFGRENSPLHF
J gene: TRBJ1-1; D gene: -; V gene: TRBV20-1; CDR3 protein: CSARTDLNTEAFF
J gene: TRBJ2-5; D gene: -; V gene: TRBV3-1; CDR3 protein: CASSQGFGGSRKETQYF
J gene: TRBJ1-4; D gene: -; V gene: TRBV20-1; CDR3 protein: CSAPLVVPGAEKLFF
J gene: TRBJ2-2; D gene: -; V gene: TRBV29-1; CDR3 protein: CSVADGELFF
J gene: TRBJ2-1; D gene: TRBD1; V gene: TRBV5-5; CDR3 protein: CASSPYTGVQDEQFF
J gene: TRBJ2-7; D gene: TRBD1; V gene: TRBV7-6; CDR3 protein: CASSFGLRTGATYEQYF
J gene: TRBJ2-3; D gene: -; V gene: TRBV4-1; CDR3 protein: CASSQSTSTDTQYF
J gene: TRBJ1-1; D gene: TRBD1; V gene: TRBV12-3/TRBV12-4; CDR3 protein: CASSRRDRGNEAFF
J gene: TRBJ1-4; D gene: -; V gene: TRBV25-1; CDR3 protein: CASSERRGGWSEKLFF
J gene: TRBJ2-1; D gene: TRBD2; V gene: TRBV4-3; CDR3 protein: CASSHSSGREQFF
J gene: TRBJ1-2; D gene: -; V gene: TRBV12-3/TRBV12-4; CDR3 protein: CASSDTRTQGYTF
J gene: TRBJ1-4; D gene: -; V gene: TRBV6-2/TRBV6-3; CDR3 protein: CASSYSRRGRGSEKLFF
J gene: TRBJ1-4; D gene: TRBD1; V gene: TRBV7-2; CDR3 protein: CASSTGQNLANEKLFF
J gene: TRBJ1-5; D gene: -; V gene: TRBV6-2/TRBV6-3; CDR3 protein: CASSSDRDKGLPQHF
J gene: TRBJ1-1; D gene: -; V gene: TRBV20-1; CDR3 protein: CSATKGRLGTEAFF
J gene: TRBJ2-4; D gene: TRBD2; V gene: TRBV10-3; CDR3 protein: CAISEWRTSGGLAKNIQYF
J gene: TRBJ2-3; D gene: -; V gene: TRBV11-2; CDR3 protein: CASNNASTDTQYF
J gene: TRBJ1-1; D gene: TRBD1; V gene: TRBV15; CDR3 protein: CATSIPGQARTEAFF
J gene: TRBJ2-1; D gene: -; V gene: TRBV11-2; CDR3 protein: CASSFRILERAVVNEQFF
J gene: TRBJ2-3; D gene: -; V gene: TRBV2; CDR3 protein: CASKVGGTDTQYF
J gene: TRBJ2-1; D gene: -; V gene: TRBV29-1; CDR3 protein: CSVAGGTHNEQFF
J gene: TRBJ2-7; D gene: -; V gene: TRBV12-3/TRBV12-4; CDR3 protein: CASSLGEKTYEQYF
J gene: TRBJ2-1; D gene: TRBD2; V gene: TRBV4-3; CDR3 protein: CASSQLADGGNEQFF
J gene: TRBJ1-2; D gene: TRBD1; V gene: TRBV11-2; CDR3 protein: CASRSFGGQGSDGYTF
J gene: TRBJ2-7; D gene: TRBD1; V gene: TRBV12-3/TRBV12-4; CDR3 protein: CASSSPTGTGIYEQYF
J gene: TRBJ2-2; D gene: -; V gene: TRBV7-3; CDR3 protein: CASGAGEVGGELFF
J gene: TRBJ1-1; D gene: -; V gene: TRBV12-3/TRBV12-4; CDR3 protein: CASRFNTEAFF
J gene: TRBJ1-2; D gene: -; V gene: TRBV12-3/TRBV12-4; CDR3 protein: CASSLNSQIYGYTF
J gene: TRBJ2-5; D gene: -; V gene: TRBV20-1; CDR3 protein: CSAPHGETQYF
J gene: TRBJ2-1; D gene: -; V gene: TRBV29-1; CDR3 protein: CSVEGARDYEQFF
J gene: TRBJ1-6; D gene: -; V gene: TRBV6-5; CDR3 protein: CASSYRQRGSYNSPLHF
J gene: TRBJ1-1; D gene: -; V gene: TRBV11-2; CDR3 protein: CASSLVARSTEAFF
J gene: TRBJ2-1; D gene: TRBD1; V gene: TRBV20-1; CDR3 protein: CSARSRDRGAEQFF
J gene: TRBJ1-5; D gene: TRBD1; V gene: TRBV29-1; CDR3 protein: CSAGQGDDQPQHF
J gene: TRBJ1-5; D gene: -; V gene: TRBV4-1; CDR3 protein: CASSQDGGMNQPQHF
J gene: TRBJ2-1; D gene: -; V gene: TRBV12-3/TRBV12-4; CDR3 protein: CASSLAKGYEQFF
J gene: TRBJ1-2; D gene: TRBD1; V gene: TRBV7-9; CDR3 protein: CASSLPPGTAKNYGYTF
J gene: TRBJ1-3; D gene: -; V gene: TRBV15; CDR3 protein: CATSRERAGNTIYF
J gene: TRBJ2-1; D gene: -; V gene: TRBV18; CDR3 protein: CASSPGRRSNEQFF
J gene: TRBJ2-3; D gene: TRBD2; V gene: TRBV7-2; CDR3 protein: CASSLATSADTQYF
J gene: TRBJ2-3; D gene: -; V gene: TRBV7-2; CDR3 protein: CASSRVIADTQYF
J gene: TRBJ2-2; D gene: -; V gene: TRBV19; CDR3 protein: CASSGLNTGELFF